The 20 T cell receptor beta chains in this list originate from one sample, sequenced in a study of cytomegalovirus exposure and HLA in healthy donors. The PCR had 60 Vbeta and 13 Jbeta primers. Produced via immunoSEQ multiplex PCR; TCRdb's table is partial and in-frame only. The table includes 210,000 or so clones, approximately 87% detected once. The sequenced sample consisted of PBMCs. These receptor sequences come from a man younger than 45 in good health and CMV-seronegative.

The chain joins TRBV7-2 to TRBJ2-1; D remains unclear. The germline gives CDR1 SGHTA, CDR2 FQGNSA. Deletions cut 5 bases from V and 4 bases from J, with 6 bases between. The CDR3 length is 12 residues. In nucleotides, the CDR3 is TGTGCCAGCAGCAACTTATACAATGAGCAGTTCTTC. The encoded protein is CASSNLYNEQFF.

The chain links TRBV4-2 to TRBJ2-1, with D perhaps matching TRBD2 (5 bases). CDR3 length equals 16 residues. V lost 1 base to trimming and J lost 4 bases, with 14 bases between them. The germline gives CDR1 LGHNA, CDR2 YNFKEQ. CDR3 protein: CASSQALAAQYNEQFF. The CDR3 bases are TGTGCCAGCAGCCAAGCCCTAGCAGCCCAGTACAATGAGCAGTTCTTC.

The gene calls are TRBV28 and TRBJ1-1, with no clear D. V lost 6 bases, J lost 7 bases, and 6 bases lay in between. The germline CDR1 and CDR2 sequences are MDHEN and SYDVKM. This CDR3 contains 10 residues. In nucleotides, the CDR3 is TGTGCCAGCAGGAGCGGTGAAGCTTTCTTT. Its translation: CASRSGEAFF.

The J gene is TRBJ1-2, the V gene TRBV30; D not certain. Germline V gene lookup returns CDR1 GTSNPN and CDR2 SVGIG (reference sequence). The CDR3 contains 11 residues. V was pared by 4 bases and J by 2 bases, with 5 bases between. CDR3 loop: CAWNSNYGYTF. The CDR3 bases are TGTGCCTGGAACAGCAACTATGGCTACACCTTC.

A word on this clone: Other nucleotide sequences from this sample produce the same CDR3. This chain joins TRBV25-1 and TRBJ2-5; D remains unclear. CDR1 and CDR2 from the germline V gene are MGHDK and SYGVNS. The length of the CDR3 is 11 residues. Trimming removed 4 bases at V and 3 bases at J, with 3 bases between. The CDR3 is CASSVKETQYF. CDR3 DNA: TGTGCCAGCAGTGTCAAAGAGACCCAGTACTTC.

The V call is TRBV7-2, the J call TRBJ1-1; 9 positions agree with TRBD1. Germline V CDR1 and CDR2: SGHTA, FQGNSA. There are 14 residues in the CDR3. V lost 4 bases, J lost 5 bases, and 5 bases stayed unmatched. The chain's CDR3 is CASSSRDRETEAFF. For the CDR3, the DNA is TGTGCCAGCAGCTCCCGGGACAGGGAAACTGAAGCTTTCTTT.

The chain carries TRBV5-4 and TRBJ2-2; 7 bases are shared with TRBD2. Germline V gene lookup returns CDR1 SGHNT and CDR2 YYREEE (reference sequence). V was pared by 0 bases and J by 0 bases, with 2 bases of the junction left unmatched. CDR3 length: 16 amino acids. CDR3 DNA: TGTGCCAGCAGCTTGGGGGCGGGGGCGAACACCGGGGAGCTGTTTTTT. Its translation: CASSLGAGANTGELFF. The variable domain in full, with the rest retrieved from reference TRBV5-4 and TRBJ2-2, is ETGVTQSPTHLIKTRGQQVTLRCSSQSGHNTVSWYQQALGQGPQFIFQYYREEENGRGNFPPRFSGLQFPNYSSELNVNALELDDSALYLCASSLGAGANTGELFFGEGSRLTVL.

The chain combines TRBV19 with TRBJ2-7, with D possibly being TRBD1 (5 bases). V lost 5 bases and J 2 bases, leaving 13 bases between the germline ends. The CDR3 spans 14 residues. Per germline, CDR1 LNHDA and CDR2 SQIVND (reference sequence). The CDR3: CASSSTEPPYEQYF. In DNA, the CDR3 is TGTGCCAGTAGTTCGACAGAACCCCCCTACGAGCAGTACTTC.

This clone was counted a few times. This chain connects TRBV11-3 to TRBJ1-1, with no clear D. This CDR3 contains 13 residues. CDR1 SGHNT and CDR2 YENEEA come from the germline V gene. Trimming shortened V by 1 base and J by 8 bases, and 11 bases separated the two germline ends. The CDR3 nucleotides read TGTGCCAGCAGCTTAGTCTACAGCTCAGAAGCTTTCTTT. Translated: CASSLVYSSEAFF.

The chain recombines TRBV7-8 with TRBJ2-2, with 8 nucleotides matching TRBD2. With 1 base clipped from V and 6 bases from J, the junction kept 7 bases outside the gene matches. This CDR3 has 16 residues. The germline V gene encodes CDR1 SGHVS and CDR2 FQNEAQ. Here the CDR3 DNA reads TGTGCCAGCAGCTTAGAAGGACTAGCAGTCGCCGGGGAGCTGTTTTTT. It encodes CASSLEGLAVAGELFF.

The rearrangement joins TRBV30 to TRBJ1-4, with TRBD1 identical over 11 bases. Germline CDR1 GTSNPN, CDR2 SVGIG (reference sequence). The CDR3 length is 16 residues. Germline trimming cut 0 bases from V and 6 bases from J; bases unmatched to any gene: 6. This CDR3 reads CAWSVKLGQGDEKLFF. For the CDR3, the DNA is TGTGCCTGGAGTGTAAAGTTGGGACAGGGGGATGAAAAACTGTTTTTT.

The rearrangement links TRBV6-6 to TRBJ1-6; 10 nucleotides line up with TRBD1. Germline V gives CDR1 MNHNY, CDR2 SVGAGI (reference sequence). The CDR3 length is 16 residues. With V trimmed by 1 base and J by 7 bases, 4 bases remained unmatched. This CDR3 is CASSYLGQGRNSPLHF. The CDR3 DNA reads as TGTGCCAGCAGTTACTTGGGACAGGGGCGCAATTCACCCCTCCACTTT.

The V call is TRBV7-2, the J call TRBJ2-1, with a weak D call TRBD1 (5 bases). The CDR3 has 16 amino acids. V was clipped by 8 bases and J by 6 bases, with 23 bases between them. CDR1 is SGHTA and CDR2 is FQGNSA in the germline V gene. CDR3 bases: TGTGCCAGCCGAGCCCCCAGGGTTCTTCTTTCCAATGAGCAGTTCTTC. Residues: CASRAPRVLLSNEQFF.

This clone was seen a handful of times. The chain is built from TRBV19 and TRBJ2-3, with a possible D match to TRBD1 (5 bases). Germline V gene data show CDR1 as LNHDA and CDR2 as SQIVND (reference sequence). The CDR3 covers 14 residues. V dropped 5 bases and J dropped 1 base, with 10 bases sitting between them. As DNA, the CDR3 is TGTGCCAGTAGTTTTGACAGAGGCACAGATACGCAGTATTTT. Amino acids: CASSFDRGTDTQYF. Looking up the rest from reference TRBV19 and TRBJ2-3 gives the full variable domain: DGGITQSPKYLFRKEGQNVTLSCEQNLNHDAMYWYRQDPGQGLRLIYYSQIVNDFQKGDIAEGYSVSREKKESFPLTVTSAQKNPTAFYLCASSFDRGTDTQYFGPGTRLTVL.

This clone appeared once. V gene TRBV14 combines with J gene TRBJ2-5; 12 bases are a match to TRBD2. The CDR3 spans 18 residues. Germline-derived CDR1 and CDR2 are SGHDN and FVKESK. Trimming took 1 base from V and 5 from J; bases not matched to a gene: 11. The DNA for the CDR3 is TGTGCCAGCAGCCAAGGTCGGCTAGCGGGGGGGCGAATGGAGACCCAGTACTTC. This encodes CASSQGRLAGGRMETQYF.

The chain links TRBV20-1 to TRBJ2-3; no firm D call. Trimming pared 4 bases from V and 6 bases from J, leaving 8 bases between. The CDR3 consists of 11 residues. CDR1 is DFQATT, CDR2 SNEGSKA, per germline (reference sequence). For the CDR3, the DNA is TGCAGTGCTACCTTGTCCGATACGCAGTATTTT. Translation: CSATLSDTQYF.

This clone came up a few times. Relative to the germline gene, one junction end is altered; a read error may explain this. This chain uses TRBV7-2 with TRBJ2-6; D is perhaps TRBD1 (5 bases). Per germline, CDR1 SGHTA and CDR2 FQGNSA. The CDR3 has 15 amino acids. CDR3 protein: CASSYQEGGANGLTF. As DNA, the CDR3 is TGTGCCAGCAGCTACCAGGAAGGTGGGGCCAACGGCCTGACTTTC.

This clone appeared a single time. The V and J genes are TRBV11-2 and TRBJ2-3, with D possibly matching TRBD1 (5 bases). Germline V CDR1 and CDR2: SGHAT, FQNNGV. This CDR3 is 16 amino acids long. Trimming removed 0 bases at V and 4 bases at J, with 14 bases between. The CDR3 DNA reads as TGTGCCAGCAGCTTAGATCCTAGGGGTGCCGCAGATACGCAGTATTTT. Amino acid sequence: CASSLDPRGAADTQYF.

This clone was observed a single time. The chain combines TRBV2 with TRBJ1-2; D not certain. The ends were cut back, 2 bases at V and 1 base at J, with 8 bases in the middle. Germline V gene data show CDR1 as SNHLY and CDR2 as FYNNEI. The CDR3 loop spans 14 amino acids. The CDR3 is CASSELPLNYGYTF. CDR3 DNA sequence: TGTGCCAGCAGTGAACTCCCTCTTAACTATGGCTACACCTTC. The full variable domain, completed using reference TRBV2 and TRBJ1-2, is EPEVTQTPSHQVTQMGQEVILRCVPISNHLYFYWYRQILGQKVEFLVSFYNNEISEKSEIFDDQFSVERPDGSNFTLKIRSTKLEDSAMYFCASSELPLNYGYTFGSGTRLTVV.

V gene TRBV5-1 combines with J gene TRBJ2-3, with 8 bases fitting TRBD1. This CDR3 spans 16 amino acids. The V and J ends lost 4 bases and 4 bases, in that order; junction bases with no gene match: 11. The V gene's germline CDR1 is SGHRS and CDR2 YFSETQ. The CDR3 region has the DNA TGCGCCAGCAGCATCCGACAGGGGAAGGTCGCAGATACGCAGTATTTT. Protein product: CASSIRQGKVADTQYF.